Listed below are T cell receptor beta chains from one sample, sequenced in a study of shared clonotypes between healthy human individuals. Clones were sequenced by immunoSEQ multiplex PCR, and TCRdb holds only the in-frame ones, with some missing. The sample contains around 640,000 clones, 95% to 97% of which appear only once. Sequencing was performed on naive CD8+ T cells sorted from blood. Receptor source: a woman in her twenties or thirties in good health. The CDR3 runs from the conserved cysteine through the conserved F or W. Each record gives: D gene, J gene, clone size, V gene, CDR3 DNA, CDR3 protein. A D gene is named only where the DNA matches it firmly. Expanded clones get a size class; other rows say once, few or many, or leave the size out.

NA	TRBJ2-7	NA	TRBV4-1	TGCGCCAGCAGCCAGCGTGGCGGGACCGCCTACGAGCAGTACTTC	CASSQRGGTAYEQYF
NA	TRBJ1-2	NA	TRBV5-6	TGTGCCAGCAGTATGGGGACATATGCCGGTGGAGAAGGCTACACCTTC	CASSMGTYAGGEGYTF
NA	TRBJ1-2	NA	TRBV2	TGTGCCACGGGGCGGCCAAACTATGGCTACACCTTC	CATGRPNYGYTF
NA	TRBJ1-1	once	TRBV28	NA	CASSTSGTEAFF
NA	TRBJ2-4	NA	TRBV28	TGTGCCAGCAAAACTGCGGACACCCCTGTTAGGATTCAGTACTTC	CASKTADTPVRIQYF
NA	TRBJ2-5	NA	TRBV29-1	TGCAGCGTTGAAGATGGCAGGGTTCACGAGACCCAGTACTTC	CSVEDGRVHETQYF
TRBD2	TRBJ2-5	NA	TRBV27	TGTGCCAGCAGTGACGGGACTAGTATTCAAGAGACCCAGTACTTC	CASSDGTSIQETQYF
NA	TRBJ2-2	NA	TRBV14	TGTGCCAGCAGCCATAATAGGAACACCGGGGAGCTGTTTTTT	CASSHNRNTGELFF
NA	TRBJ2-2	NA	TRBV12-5	TGTGCTAGTGGTTTGTCAGGGCCCGCCGGGGAGCTGTTTTTT	CASGLSGPAGELFF
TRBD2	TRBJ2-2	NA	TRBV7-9	TGTGCCAGCAGCCACTTTCTAGCGGGAGTCGTCACCGGGGAGCTGTTTTTT	CASSHFLAGVVTGELFF
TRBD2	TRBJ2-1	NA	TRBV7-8	TGTGCCAGCAGCTCCCCCCTAGCGGGAGGGAACAATGAGCAGTTCTTC	CASSSPLAGGNNEQFF
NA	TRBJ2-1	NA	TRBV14	TGTGCCAGCAGCCAAGATTACGGCGGGGCTACCTACAATGAGCAGTTCTTC	CASSQDYGGATYNEQFF
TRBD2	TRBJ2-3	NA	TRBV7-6	TGTGCCAGCAGCGTCTCGGCTTCTAGCGGAAACACAGATACGCAGTATTTT	CASSVSASSGNTDTQYF
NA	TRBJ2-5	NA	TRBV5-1	TGCGCCAGCAGCCCCGGGTCAGGGCTGGGGTTAGAGACCCAGTACTTC	CASSPGSGLGLETQYF
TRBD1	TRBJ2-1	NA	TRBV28	TGTGCCAGCAGTTTATTTCCGACGACAGGGCCCCTCTACAATGAGCAGTTCTTC	CASSLFPTTGPLYNEQFF
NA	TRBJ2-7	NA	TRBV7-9	TGTGCCAGCAGCTTAGCGACTAGTGGGTCCTACGAGCAGTACTTC	CASSLATSGSYEQYF
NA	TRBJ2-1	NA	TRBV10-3	TGTGCCATCAGTCCCGACGATAGGGGTCACGATGAGCAGTTCTTC	CAISPDDRGHDEQFF
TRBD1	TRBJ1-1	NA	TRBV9	TGTGCCAGCAGAGACAGCCGACAGGGAGTCACTGAAGCTTTCTTT	CASRDSRQGVTEAFF
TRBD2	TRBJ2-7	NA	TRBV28	TGTGCCAGCAGTTTCGTCATCGGGCGTCGGTGGCGGGAGTATATGTCCTACGAGCAGTACTTC	CASSFVIGRRWREYMSYEQYF
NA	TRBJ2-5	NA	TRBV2	TGTGCCAGCAGCCACCAGGCAGGGGTGAATCAAGTCCCCCAAGAGACCCAGTACTTC	CASSHQAGVNQVPQETQYF
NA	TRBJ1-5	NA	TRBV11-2	TGTGCCAGCAGCTTAGCTGGAAGTACCGGCCAGCCCCAGCATTTT	CASSLAGSTGQPQHF
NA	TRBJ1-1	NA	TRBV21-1	TGTGCCAGCAGCGAGGGTCAGGCGGCTAACACTGAAGCTTTCTTT	CASSEGQAANTEAFF
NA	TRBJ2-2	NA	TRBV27	TGTGCCAGCAGCGGGGTGCTGGCTAGCTGGACCGGGGAGCTGTTTTTT	CASSGVLASWTGELFF
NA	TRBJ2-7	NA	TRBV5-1	TGCGCCAGCAGCTTGGCCGGACAGAGGTACGAGCAGTACTTC	CASSLAGQRYEQYF
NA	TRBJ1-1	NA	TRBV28	TGTGCCAGCAGCCCCCCCTGGCGGGGAGACACTGAAGCTTTCTTT	CASSPPWRGDTEAFF
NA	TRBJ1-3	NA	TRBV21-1	TGTGCCAGCAGCAAAGACGGTGAGTCGGAAACGACCATATATTTT	CASSKDGESETTIYF
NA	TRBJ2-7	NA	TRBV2	TGTGCCAGCCTCCGTCCCCTCGTGGGGGAGCAGTACTTC	CASLRPLVGEQYF
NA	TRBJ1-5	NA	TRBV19	TGTGCCAGTAGTATCAGAGATAGCAATCAGCCCCAGCATTTT	CASSIRDSNQPQHF
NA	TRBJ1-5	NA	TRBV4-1	TGCGCCAGCAGCCAAGCAGGGTTATGGCAGCCCCAGCATTTT	CASSQAGLWQPQHF
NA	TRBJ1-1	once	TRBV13	TGTGCCAGCAGCTTGGGCAGGGTATCGGTCACTGAAGCTTTCTTT	CASSLGRVSVTEAFF
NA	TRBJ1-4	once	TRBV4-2	TGTGCCAGCAGCCCTTTGGAGGAGGGAAAACTGTTTTTT	CASSPLEEGKLFF
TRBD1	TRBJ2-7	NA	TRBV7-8	TGTGCCAGCAGCAGAGGGTTCCCCGGGACAGGGGTTCCCCACCGTGGCGAGCAGTACTTC	CASSRGFPGTGVPHRGEQYF
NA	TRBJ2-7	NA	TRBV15	TGTGCCACCAGCAGGCCCGAGGGTACCTACGAGCAGTACTTC	CATSRPEGTYEQYF
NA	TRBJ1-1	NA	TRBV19	TGTGCCAGTAGTATAGCCCCGGGTTCTATGGGGACTGAAGCTTTCTTT	CASSIAPGSMGTEAFF
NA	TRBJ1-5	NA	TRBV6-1	TGTGCCAGCAGTGAAGCACTCCGGGGGGGACATCGCAATCAGCCCCAGCATTTT	CASSEALRGGHRNQPQHF
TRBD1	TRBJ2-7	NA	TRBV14	TGTGCCAGCAGCCAAGCAAGCCGGACAGGGAGGTACGAGCAGTACTTC	CASSQASRTGRYEQYF
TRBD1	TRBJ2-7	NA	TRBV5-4	TGTGCCAGCAGCCTGAGGACAGGCTACGAGCAGTACTTC	CASSLRTGYEQYF
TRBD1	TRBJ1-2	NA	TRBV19	TGTGCCAGTAGGACGGGACAGGGGGGCTACACCTTC	CASRTGQGGYTF
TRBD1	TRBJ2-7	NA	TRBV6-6	TGTGCCAGCAGTTACTCCGGGACAGGGGACGAGCAGTACTTC	CASSYSGTGDEQYF
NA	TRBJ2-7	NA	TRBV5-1	TGCGCCAGCAGCTTGTATTTGGGCTACGAGCAGTACTTC	CASSLYLGYEQYF
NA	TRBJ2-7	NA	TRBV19	TGTGCCAGTAGTTTTACTGTAAGCTCCTACGAGCAGTACTTC	CASSFTVSSYEQYF
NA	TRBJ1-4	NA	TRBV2	TGTGCCAGCAATAGTCCACTACGGTTTAGAGAAAAACTGTTTTTT	CASNSPLRFREKLFF
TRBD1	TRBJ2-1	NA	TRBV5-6	TGTGCCAGCAGTGACAGGGGGCGAGGATCCAGGCCCTACAATGAGCAGTTCTTC	CASSDRGRGSRPYNEQFF
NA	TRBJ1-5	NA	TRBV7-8	TGTGCCAGCAGCTCCGACGGACCGTATCAGCCCCAGCATTTT	CASSSDGPYQPQHF
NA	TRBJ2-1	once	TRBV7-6	TGTGCCAGCAGCACCGGACGCCTCAATGAGCAGTTCTTC	CASSTGRLNEQFF
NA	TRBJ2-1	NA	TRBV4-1	TGCGCCAGCAGCCTGACCCAAACCGGCAATGAGCAGTTCTTC	CASSLTQTGNEQFF
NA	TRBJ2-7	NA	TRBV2	TGTGCCAGCAGTGAATTTGCGTCGGGCGCCGAGCAGTACTTC	CASSEFASGAEQYF
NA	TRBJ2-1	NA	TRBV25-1	TGTGCCAGCAGTGACAGGGGATTCGGTAATGAGCAGTTCTTC	CASSDRGFGNEQFF
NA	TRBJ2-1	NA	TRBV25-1	TGTGCCAGCGAACTCCGGGGCCCCAATGAGCAGTTCTTC	CASELRGPNEQFF
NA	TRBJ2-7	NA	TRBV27	TGTGCCAGCAGTCTGGGAGTCGGACTCGAGTACTTC	CASSLGVGLEYF
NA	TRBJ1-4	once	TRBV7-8	TGTGCCAGCAGCTCTTCCGGGACTGGTGAAAAACTGTTTTTT	CASSSSGTGEKLFF
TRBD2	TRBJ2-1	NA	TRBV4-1	TGCGCCAGCAGCCAAGAGGGGCTACAGCGGGAGGGCCCGGGCAATGAGCAGTTCTTC	CASSQEGLQREGPGNEQFF
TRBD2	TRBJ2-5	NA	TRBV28	TGTGCCAGCAGTACCCTCTCTAGCGGTAAAGAGACCCAGTACTTC	CASSTLSSGKETQYF
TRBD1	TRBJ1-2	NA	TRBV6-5	TGTGCCAGCAGTTATGGACAGGCCTACCTTCACACCTTC	CASSYGQAYLHTF